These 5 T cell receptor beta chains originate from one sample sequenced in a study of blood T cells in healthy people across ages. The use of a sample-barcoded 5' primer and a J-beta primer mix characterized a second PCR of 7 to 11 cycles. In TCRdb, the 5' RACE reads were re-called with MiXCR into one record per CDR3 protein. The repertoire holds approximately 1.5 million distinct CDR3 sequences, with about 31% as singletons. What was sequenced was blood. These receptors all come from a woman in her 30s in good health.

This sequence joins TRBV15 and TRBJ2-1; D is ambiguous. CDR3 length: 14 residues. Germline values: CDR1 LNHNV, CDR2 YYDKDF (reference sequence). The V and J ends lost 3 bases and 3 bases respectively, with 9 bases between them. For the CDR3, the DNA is TGTGCCACCAGCAGGGGGAAGAGCTACAATGAGCAGTTCTTC. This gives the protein CATSRGKSYNEQFF.

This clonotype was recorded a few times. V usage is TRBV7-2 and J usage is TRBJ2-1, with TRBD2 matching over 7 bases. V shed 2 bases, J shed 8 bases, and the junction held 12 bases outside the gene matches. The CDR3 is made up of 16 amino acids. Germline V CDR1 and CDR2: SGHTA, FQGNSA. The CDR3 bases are TGTGCCAGCAGCTTATACGCGGGGGTCACGCAGGATGAGCAGTTCTTC. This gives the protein CASSLYAGVTQDEQFF.

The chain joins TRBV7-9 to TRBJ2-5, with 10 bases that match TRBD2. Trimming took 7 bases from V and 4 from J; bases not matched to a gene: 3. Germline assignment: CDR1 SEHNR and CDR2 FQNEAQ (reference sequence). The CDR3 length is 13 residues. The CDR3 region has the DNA TGTGCCAGCATCGCTAGCGGGGGAGAGACCCAGTACTTC. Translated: CASIASGGETQYF.

CDR3 sequence (DNA): TGTGCCAGCAGTTTAAGGGCTAGCGGGTACAAGACCCAGTACTTC. This sequence encodes CASSLRASGYKTQYF. The genes are TRBV28 and TRBJ2-7, with 8 bases matching TRBD2. The end of the DNA fits TRBJ2-5 better, so the J call may be wrong. The CDR3 spans 15 residues. Looked up from germline, CDR1 is MDHEN and CDR2 is SYDVKM.

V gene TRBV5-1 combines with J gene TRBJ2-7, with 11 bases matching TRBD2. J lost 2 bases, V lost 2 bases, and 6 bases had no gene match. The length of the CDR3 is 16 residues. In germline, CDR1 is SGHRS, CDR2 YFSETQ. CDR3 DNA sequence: TGCGCCAGCAGCTTTATGACTAGCGGGGCCGCCTACGAGCAGTACTTC. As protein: CASSFMTSGAAYEQYF.